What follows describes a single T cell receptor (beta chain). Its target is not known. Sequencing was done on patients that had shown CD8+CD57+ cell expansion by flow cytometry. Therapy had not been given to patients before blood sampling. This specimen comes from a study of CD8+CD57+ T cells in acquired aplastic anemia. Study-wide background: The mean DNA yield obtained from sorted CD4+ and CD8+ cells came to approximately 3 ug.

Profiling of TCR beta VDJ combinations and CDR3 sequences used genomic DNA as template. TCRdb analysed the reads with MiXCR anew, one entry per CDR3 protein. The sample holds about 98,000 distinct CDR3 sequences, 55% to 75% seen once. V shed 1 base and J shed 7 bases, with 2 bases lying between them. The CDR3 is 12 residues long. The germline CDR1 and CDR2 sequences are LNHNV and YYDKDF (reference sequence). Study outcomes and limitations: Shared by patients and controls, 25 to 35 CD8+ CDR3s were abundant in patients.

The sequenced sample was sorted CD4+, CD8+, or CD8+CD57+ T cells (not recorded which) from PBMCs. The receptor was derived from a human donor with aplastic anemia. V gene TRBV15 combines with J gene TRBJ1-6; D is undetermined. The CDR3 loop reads CATSRANSPLHF. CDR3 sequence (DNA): TGTGCCACCAGCAGAGCGAATTCACCCCTCCACTTT.